A single sample gave rise to the 4 T cell receptor beta chains below, sequenced in a study of blood T cells in healthy people across ages. Together with a sample-barcoded 5' primer, a J-beta primer mix was included in a second PCR lasting about 7 to 11 cycles. TCRdb ran MiXCR on the 5' RACE reads and lists one entry per CDR3 protein. Altogether 600,000 to 1,000,000 distinct CDR3 sequences are present, 58% being singletons, with the ten largest covering about 20%. Sequencing was carried out using blood. The receptors originated from a man between 25 and 39 years old in good health.

Points on this clonotype: Relative to the germline gene, one junction end is altered; a read error may explain this. CDR3 sequence reads: CAGSPGLQETQYF. DNA of the CDR3: TGTGCCGGCAGCCCGGGACTCCAAGAGACCCAGTACTTC. J is TRBJ2-7 and V is TRBV3-1; weak D call: TRBD2 (6 bases). The end of the DNA is better explained by TRBJ2-5, so the J call may be wrong. CDR1 and CDR2 (germline): LGHDT, YNNKEL (reference sequence). The CDR3 contains 13 residues.

The chain is built from TRBV6-5 and TRBJ1-1; the D gene is possibly TRBD1 (5 bases). Looked up from germline, CDR1 is MNHEY and CDR2 is SVGAGI. There are 14 residues in the CDR3. The V end was cut by 7 bases, the J end by 1 base, with 13 bases between. CDR3 sequence (DNA): TGTGCCAGCACGAATCAGGGATGGAACACTGAAGCTTTCTTT. This gives the protein CASTNQGWNTEAFF.

The rearrangement links TRBV20-1 to TRBJ2-1, with D hard to call. Trimming cost V 1 base and J 5 bases, with 12 bases left between them. CDR3 length: 14 amino acids. Germline CDR1 reads DFQATT; CDR2 reads SNEGSKA (reference sequence). CDR3 in amino acids: CSARGATIDNEQFF. The CDR3 region has the DNA TGCAGTGCTAGAGGGGCAACCATAGACAATGAGCAGTTCTTC.

This clonotype was seen a handful of times. The rearrangement links TRBV21-1 to TRBJ1-5; the D call TRBD1 from the table was never checked on the DNA. TRBV21-1 is a recognized pseudogene. The CDR3 totals 17 residues. In nucleotides, the CDR3 is TGTGCCAGCAGCAACTCGCAGGCTGAGTGTCCTAGTCAGCCCCAGCATTTT. It is translated as CASSNSQAECPSQPQHF.